Each of the 6 T cell receptor beta chains below was sequenced from the same sample in a study of PD-L1 blockade in urothelial cancer. Stated time point: peripheral blood 6 weeks after treatment start. This table comes from immunoSEQ multiplex PCR, and its TCRdb copy is limited to in-frame clones, with some not included. The table has about 50,000 clones, around 85% seen once. The sequences come from PBMCs, collected around atezolizumab (anti-PD-L1) treatment. The receptors here all came from a man aged 45 to 65 with urothelial cancer.

The V gene is TRBV5-1, the J gene TRBJ2-3, with TRBD2 matching over 7 bases. Germline lookup yields CDR1 SGHRS and CDR2 YFSETQ. J gave up 2 bases and V 4 bases, and 4 bases lay outside the gene matches. The CDR3 is made up of 14 amino acids. The CDR3 reads CASSTGGFTDTQYF. CDR3 nucleotides: TGCGCCAGCAGCACCGGGGGGTTCACAGATACGCAGTATTTT.

The rearrangement uses TRBV6-1 and TRBJ1-6, with 10 bases lining up with TRBD1. CDR3 size: 13 residues. Germline assignment: CDR1 MNHNS and CDR2 SASEGT. Trimming removed 10 bases from V and 12 bases from J; junction bases left unmatched: 9. CDR3 region: CATTGTGVLPLHF. Here the CDR3 DNA reads TGTGCCACCACCGGGACAGGGGTTCTACCCCTCCACTTT.

The rearrangement joins TRBV5-1 to TRBJ2-7; the D is unclear. This CDR3 is 14 amino acids long. Trimming left V 0 bases short and J 1 base short, with 8 bases between. Per germline, CDR1 SGHRS and CDR2 YFSETQ. The CDR3 DNA follows: TGCGCCAGCAGCTTGGTGCCAGGTTCCTACGAGCAGTACTTC. Translated, it gives CASSLVPGSYEQYF.

The CDR3 DNA is TGTGCCAGCAGTTACAGGGGCAGCTCCTACGAGCAGTACTTC. This sequence encodes CASSYRGSSYEQYF. The chain recombines TRBV28 with TRBJ2-7; TRBD1 matches at 7 bases. Germline assignment: CDR1 MDHEN and CDR2 SYDVKM. Unmatched junction bases numbered 3, after V lost 4 bases and J lost 0 bases. This CDR3 comprises 14 residues.

Only one count was recorded for this clone. CDR3 sequence: CATSLRQGVYEQYF. CDR3 bases: TGTGCCACCAGCCTTCGACAGGGGGTCTACGAGCAGTACTTC. The chain uses TRBV15 and TRBJ2-7; 9 bases line up with TRBD1. After removal of 5 bases from V and 3 bases from J, the junction contained 5 bases not matched to a gene. The CDR3 loop spans 14 amino acids. The germline CDR1 and CDR2 sequences are LNHNV and YYDKDF (reference sequence).

In its sample, this clone was seen a few times. The rearrangement links TRBV11-2 to TRBJ2-4; 9 bases fit TRBD1. The V gene end was trimmed by 5 bases and the J gene end by 8 bases; junction bases not matched to a gene: 4. The CDR3 length is 13 residues. Germline CDR1 and CDR2: SGHAT and FQNNGV. The CDR3 region has the DNA TGTGCCAGCAGCGGCCGGGACAGGGACATTCAGTACTTC. This encodes CASSGRDRDIQYF.